The T cell receptor beta chain described here comes from a study of cytomegalovirus exposure and HLA in healthy donors. Study details: A subsequent analysis stated that the 95 to 150 validation repertoires were run on the same platform as the roughly 620 first-cohort repertoires.

Germline trimming cut 3 bases from V and 7 bases from J; bases unmatched to any gene: 6. The CDR3 extends over 13 amino acids. The V gene's germline CDR1 is GTSNPN and CDR2 SVGIG (reference sequence). The donors formed part of the roughly 120-subject validation cohort, distinct from the approximately 670-subject first cohort. The table came from immunoSEQ multiplex PCR; TCRdb's copy has only in-frame clones and leaves some out. Among about 400,000 clones listed, more than 80% were seen once. As concerns this clone: The antigen remains unidentified.

The study, taken as a whole, reports: As confirmed in vitro, a few CMV-associated chains were specific for CMV antigens. Cytomegalovirus-associated status was assigned to roughly 160 TCR beta chains.

The TCR originated in a woman aged 18-29 years in good health and CMV-seronegative. The V gene is TRBV30, the J gene TRBJ2-7, with 10 bases lining up with TRBD1. The sequenced material came from PBMCs. This chain's CDR3 is CAWRDRGLGEQYF. The CDR3 DNA reads as TGTGCCTGGAGAGACAGGGGGCTTGGGGAGCAGTACTTC.